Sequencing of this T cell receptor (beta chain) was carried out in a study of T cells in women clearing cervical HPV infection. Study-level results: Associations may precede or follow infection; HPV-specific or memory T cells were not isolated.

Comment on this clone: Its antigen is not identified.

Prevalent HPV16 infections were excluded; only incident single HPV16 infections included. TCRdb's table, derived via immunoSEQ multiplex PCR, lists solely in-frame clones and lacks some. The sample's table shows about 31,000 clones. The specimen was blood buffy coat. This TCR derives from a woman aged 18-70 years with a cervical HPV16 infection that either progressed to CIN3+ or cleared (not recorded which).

Incomplete CDR3 DNA: TGTGCCAGCAGCTTCGTACTGAGCACAGATACG. Its protein is CASSFVLSTDT. In full, the CDR3 is CASSFVLSTDTQYF. This sequence joins TRBV7-2 and TRBJ2-3; unclear D gene. The read ends 3 residues shy of where the CDR3 ends; the end is completed using the germline J gene. CDR3 length: 14 amino acids. The ends were cut back, 3 bases at V and 0 bases at J, with 7 bases in the middle. CDR1 is SGHTA and CDR2 is FQGNSA in the germline V gene.